The 10 T cell receptor beta chains below were found in one sample sequenced in a study of cytomegalovirus exposure and HLA in healthy donors. 13 Jbeta primers and 60 Vbeta primers were used for the PCR. Data came from immunoSEQ multiplex PCR; TCRdb stores just in-frame clones and leaves some out. The data contain about 150,000 clones, approximately 81% of them singletons. The sample consisted of PBMCs. The receptors originated from a man younger than 45 in good health and CMV-seropositive.

V usage is TRBV5-8 and J usage is TRBJ2-5, with D perhaps matching TRBD2 (5 bases). Germline V gene sequence: CDR1 SGHTS, CDR2 YDEGEE. V was trimmed by 4 bases and J by 0 bases, leaving 13 bases between them. There are 15 residues in the CDR3. The CDR3 protein is CASSQGLTNQETQYF. The CDR3 nucleotides are TGTGCCAGCAGCCAAGGACTGACGAACCAAGAGACCCAGTACTTC.

This sequence joins TRBV4-1 and TRBJ2-4; 7 bases line up with TRBD2. CDR1 is MGHRA, CDR2 YSYEKL, per germline. CDR3 size: 16 residues. V lost 0 bases to trimming and J lost 2 bases; unmatched junction nucleotides: 4. CDR3 sequence reads: CASSQDRGGTKNIQYF. CDR3 bases: TGCGCCAGCAGCCAAGATCGGGGAGGGACCAAAAACATTCAGTACTTC.

On this clone: Relative to the germline gene, one junction end is altered; a read error may explain this. This chain connects TRBV7-7 to TRBJ2-5; possible D gene TRBD2, 7 bases. This CDR3 contains 15 residues. Germline values: CDR1 SSHAT, CDR2 FNYEAQ (reference sequence). The CDR3 loop reads CASSSGVGRGETQYF. DNA for the CDR3: TGTGCTAGCAGCTCTGGAGTGGGGAGGGGGGAGACCCAGTACTTC.

V gene TRBV4-3 combines with J gene TRBJ1-3, with 7 positions matching TRBD1. The junction had 12 bases not matched to a gene; V was cut back by 4 bases and J by 0 bases. The CDR3 is 18 residues long. From germline, CDR1 is LGHNA and CDR2 YSLEER. As DNA, the CDR3 is TGCGCCAGCAGCCCTGAGGGGGCAGGGAAGAACTCTGGAAACACCATATATTTT. Translating it yields CASSPEGAGKNSGNTIYF.

The chain is built from TRBV7-2 and TRBJ2-2; D is perhaps TRBD1 (5 bases). This CDR3 comprises 12 residues. Germline V gives CDR1 SGHTA, CDR2 FQGNSA. V lost 7 bases and J 6 bases, leaving 9 bases between the germline ends. This CDR3 is CASTPRAGELFF. The CDR3 nucleotides read TGTGCCAGCACCCCCAGGGCCGGGGAGCTGTTTTTT.

The genes are TRBV2 and TRBJ1-1; perhaps TRBD1 as D (6 bases). Trimming removed 2 bases at V and 5 bases at J, with 12 bases between. Germline CDR1 SNHLY, CDR2 FYNNEI. This CDR3 has 14 residues. The CDR3 region is CASSEIRGGTEAFF. The CDR3 bases are TGTGCCAGCAGTGAAATTAGGGGGGGGACTGAAGCTTTCTTT.

The V and J genes are TRBV30 and TRBJ1-6; D possibly corresponds to TRBD1 (5 bases). Germline V lookup: CDR1 GTSNPN, CDR2 SVGIG (reference sequence). V lost 4 bases and J lost 7, with 11 bases in between. The CDR3 has 13 residues. CDR3 amino acids: CAWNVEGNSPLHF. The CDR3 DNA reads as TGTGCCTGGAACGTGGAGGGGAATTCACCCCTCCACTTT.

The rearrangement uses TRBV5-4 and TRBJ2-2; 8 nucleotides agree with TRBD1. In germline, CDR1 is SGHNT, CDR2 YYREEE (reference sequence). This CDR3 has 16 residues. Unmatched junction bases numbered 6, after V lost 1 base and J lost 4 bases. The CDR3 loop is CASSLPQGAGTGELFF. The CDR3, as DNA: TGTGCCAGCAGCTTGCCGCAGGGGGCGGGCACCGGGGAGCTGTTTTTT.

This clone was found once. The chain joins TRBV27 to TRBJ2-3; 7 bases are shared with TRBD2. CDR3 size: 14 residues. Germline V gene data show CDR1 as MNHEY and CDR2 as SMNVEV (reference sequence). V lost 0 bases, J lost 8 bases, and 5 bases stayed unmatched. CDR3: CASSLSITGGTQYF. The CDR3 region has the DNA TGTGCCAGCAGTTTATCGATTACGGGGGGTACGCAGTATTTT.

V gene TRBV6-5 combines with J gene TRBJ1-2, with D tentatively TRBD1 (6 bases). The CDR3 runs to 14 residues. Trimming pared 5 bases from V and 5 bases from J, leaving 15 bases between. Germline V gene lookup returns CDR1 MNHEY and CDR2 SVGAGI. This chain's CDR3 is CASSGDTVGYGYTF. The CDR3 nucleotides are TGTGCCAGCAGTGGGGACACGGTTGGTTATGGCTACACCTTC.